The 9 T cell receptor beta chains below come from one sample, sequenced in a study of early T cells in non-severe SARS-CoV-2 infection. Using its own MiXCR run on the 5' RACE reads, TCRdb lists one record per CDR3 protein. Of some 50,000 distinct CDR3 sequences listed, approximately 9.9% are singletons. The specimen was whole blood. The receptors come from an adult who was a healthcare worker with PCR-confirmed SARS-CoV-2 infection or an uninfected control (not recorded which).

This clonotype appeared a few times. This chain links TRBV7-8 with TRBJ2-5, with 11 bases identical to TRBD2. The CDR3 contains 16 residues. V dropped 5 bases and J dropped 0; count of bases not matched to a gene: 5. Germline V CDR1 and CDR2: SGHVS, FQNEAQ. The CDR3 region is CASSRRLAGYQETQYF. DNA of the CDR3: TGTGCCAGCAGCCGTCGACTAGCGGGGTACCAAGAGACCCAGTACTTC.

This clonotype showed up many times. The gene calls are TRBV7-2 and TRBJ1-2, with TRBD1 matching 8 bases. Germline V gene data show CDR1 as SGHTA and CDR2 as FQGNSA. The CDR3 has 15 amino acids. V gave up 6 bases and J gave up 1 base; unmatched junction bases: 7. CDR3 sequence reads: CASSLHRGSNYGYTF. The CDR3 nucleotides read TGTGCCAGCAGTTTACACAGGGGGAGTAACTATGGCTACACCTTC.

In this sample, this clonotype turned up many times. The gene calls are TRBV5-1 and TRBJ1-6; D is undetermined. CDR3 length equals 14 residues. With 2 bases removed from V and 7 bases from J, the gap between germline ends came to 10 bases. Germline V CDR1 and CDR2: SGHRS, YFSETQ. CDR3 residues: CASSLGKTNSPLHF. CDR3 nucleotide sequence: TGCGCCAGCAGCTTAGGGAAAACGAATTCACCCCTCCACTTT.

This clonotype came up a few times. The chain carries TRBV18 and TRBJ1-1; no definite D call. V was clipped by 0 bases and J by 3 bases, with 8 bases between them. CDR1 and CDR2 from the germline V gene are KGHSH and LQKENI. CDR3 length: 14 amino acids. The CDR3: CASSPPLLDTEAFF. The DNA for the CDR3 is TGTGCCAGCTCACCACCGCTTTTGGACACTGAAGCTTTCTTT.

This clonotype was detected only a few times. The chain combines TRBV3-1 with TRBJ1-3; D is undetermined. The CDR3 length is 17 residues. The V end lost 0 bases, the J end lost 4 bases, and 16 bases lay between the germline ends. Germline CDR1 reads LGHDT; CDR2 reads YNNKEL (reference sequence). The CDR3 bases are TGTGCCAGCAGCCAAGATCGGCGCGTCTTAACGGGAAACACCATATATTTT. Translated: CASSQDRRVLTGNTIYF. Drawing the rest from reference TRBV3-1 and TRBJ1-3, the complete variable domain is DTAVSQTPKYLVTQMGNDKSIKCEQNLGHDTMYWYKQDSKKFLKIMFSYNNKELIINETVPNRFSPKSPDKAHLNLHINSLELGDSAVYFCASSQDRRVLTGNTIYFGEGSWLTVV.

The CDR3 region has the DNA TGCAGTGCTAGGGGGGGGAGGCAGCCCCAGCATTTT. Residues: CSARGGRQPQHF. This chain uses TRBV20-1 with TRBJ1-5; D is perhaps TRBD1 (5 bases). The CDR3 spans 12 residues. The germline gives CDR1 DFQATT, CDR2 SNEGSKA (reference sequence). Trimming took 3 bases from V and 7 from J, leaving 10 bases between them.

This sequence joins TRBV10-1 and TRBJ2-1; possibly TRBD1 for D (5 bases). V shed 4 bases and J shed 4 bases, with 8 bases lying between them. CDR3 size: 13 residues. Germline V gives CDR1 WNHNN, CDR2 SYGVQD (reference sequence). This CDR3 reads CASSVDNYNEQFF. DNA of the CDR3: TGCGCCAGCAGTGTGGACAATTACAATGAGCAGTTCTTC.

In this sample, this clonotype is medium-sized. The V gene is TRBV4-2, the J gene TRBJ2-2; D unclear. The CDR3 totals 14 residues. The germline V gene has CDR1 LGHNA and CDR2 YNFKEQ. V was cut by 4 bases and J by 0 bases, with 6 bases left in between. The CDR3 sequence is CASSPPANTGELFF. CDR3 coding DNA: TGTGCCAGCAGCCCCCCAGCGAACACCGGGGAGCTGTTTTTT.

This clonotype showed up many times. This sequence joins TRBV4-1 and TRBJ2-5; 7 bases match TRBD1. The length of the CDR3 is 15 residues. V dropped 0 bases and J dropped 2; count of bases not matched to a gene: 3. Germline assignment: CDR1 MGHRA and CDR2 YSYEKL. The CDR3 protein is CASSQEGTEQETQYF. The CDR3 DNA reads TGCGCCAGCAGCCAAGAAGGGACAGAGCAAGAGACCCAGTACTTC.